These T cell receptor beta chains were read from a single sample in a study of blood T cell repertoires in COVID-19. The repertoire was sequenced with immunoSEQ multiplex PCR; TCRdb's copy has only in-frame clones and lacks some. The sample carries approximately 74,000 clones, 80% to 90% recorded once. The source material was peripheral blood. These TCRs come from a woman aged 80 or over with active or convalescent COVID-19. Both conserved end residues are part of each CDR3. Each record gives: CDR3 protein, CDR3 DNA, V gene, clone size, J gene, D gene. D genes are given only for firm matches. Clone size appears in some rows only: once, few, many, or a class for an expanded clone.

CASSQLAYRDSSYNEQFF | TGTGCCAGCAGCCAACTCGCCTACAGGGATAGCTCCTACAATGAGCAGTTCTTC | TRBV3-1/TRBV3-2 | . | TRBJ2-1 | .
CASHLAGDPAGEQYF | TGTGCCAGCCACCTAGCGGGGGATCCCGCGGGGGAGCAGTACTTC | TRBV7-9 | . | TRBJ2-7 | TRBD2
CASSSALAGGNEQFF | TGTGCCAGCAGCTCTGCCCTAGCGGGAGGAAATGAGCAGTTCTTC | TRBV7-9 | . | TRBJ2-1 | TRBD2
CASSSWDSWRGETGELFF | TGTGCCAGCAGTTCTTGGGACAGTTGGAGAGGGGAGACCGGGGAGCTGTTTTTT | TRBV28 | . | TRBJ2-2 | TRBD1
CASSPGVRGNTIYF | TGTGCCAGCAGCCCCGGAGTCCGCGGAAACACCATATATTTT | TRBV3-1/TRBV3-2 | . | TRBJ1-3 | .
CASRPGHKTYEQYF | TGTGCCAGCAGACCGGGACACAAGACCTACGAGCAGTACTTC | TRBV6-5 | . | TRBJ2-7 | .
CASSPPSSGRAYEQYF | TGTGCCAGCAGTCCCCCTTCTAGCGGGAGGGCCTACGAGCAGTACTTC | TRBV6-2/TRBV6-3 | once | TRBJ2-7 | TRBD2
CASSYTPVSVNQPQHF | TGTGCCAGCAGTTACACCCCCGTCTCGGTCAATCAGCCCCAGCATTTT | TRBV6-2/TRBV6-3 | . | TRBJ1-5 | .
CASREGIAGGTEAFF | TGTGCCAGCAGAGAGGGAATAGCCGGGGGCACTGAAGCTTTCTTT | TRBV2 | . | TRBJ1-1 | .
CASSGTGGRETQYF | TGTGCCAGTAGCGGCACGGGGGGGCGAGAGACCCAGTACTTC | TRBV19 | . | TRBJ2-5 | TRBD2
CASSAGLAGGPGTDTQYF | TGTGCCAGCAGCGCGGGACTAGCGGGAGGCCCCGGCACAGATACGCAGTATTTT | TRBV5-8 | few | TRBJ2-3 | TRBD2
CASVSRGALDTQYF | TGTGCCAGCGTAAGCCGGGGGGCATTAGATACGCAGTATTTT | TRBV19 | . | TRBJ2-3 | .
CASSLGRFTYNEQFF | TGTGCCAGCAGCTTAGGCAGGTTTACCTACAATGAGCAGTTCTTC | TRBV11-2 | few | TRBJ2-1 | .
CASSWADSPYEQYF | TGTGCCAGCAGCTGGGCGGACAGCCCCTACGAGCAGTACTTC | TRBV5-4 | once | TRBJ2-7 | .
CASSLAGSGTQYF | TGCGCCAGCAGCTTGGCCGGTTCAGGGACCCAGTACTTC | TRBV5-1 | . | TRBJ2-5 | .
CASSYSNAGQSGLGTF | TGTGCCAGCAGTTACTCGAACGCCGGACAGTCCGGCTTGGGCACCTTC | TRBV6-6 | . | TRBJ1-2 | .
CASSPSNTGELFF | TGTGCCAGCAGCCCATCGAACACCGGGGAGCTGTTTTTT | TRBV3-1/TRBV3-2 | . | TRBJ2-2 | .
CASSIRSSGRIGELFF | TGTGCCAGTAGTATCCGGTCTAGCGGGAGAATCGGGGAGCTGTTTTTT | TRBV19 | . | TRBJ2-2 | TRBD2
CASSLQGESRTDTQYF | TGTGCCAGCAGCCTACAGGGGGAGTCTAGGACAGATACGCAGTATTTT | TRBV11-3 | . | TRBJ2-3 | TRBD1
CASSLSLLQGKTEAFF | TGTGCCAGCAGCTTATCCTTACTCCAGGGGAAAACTGAAGCTTTCTTT | TRBV7-3 | few | TRBJ1-1 | .
CASSPTPGGTDTQYF | TGTGCCAGCAGCCCTACTCCGGGGGGGACAGATACGCAGTATTTT | TRBV3-1/TRBV3-2 | medium-sized | TRBJ2-3 | TRBD2
CASSQSQPPMNTEAFF | TGCGCCAGCAGCCAATCCCAACCCCCTATGAACACTGAAGCTTTCTTT | TRBV4-3 | . | TRBJ1-1 | .
CASSYSSGKDYGYTF | TGTGCCAGCAGTTACTCCTCGGGGAAGGACTATGGCTACACCTTC | TRBV6-2/TRBV6-3 | few | TRBJ1-2 | .
CASSITPDYEQYF | TGCGCCAGCAGCATAACACCCGACTACGAGCAGTACTTC | TRBV5-1 | . | TRBJ2-7 | .
CASSPTGQGDTGELFF | TGTGCCAGCAGCCCGACGGGACAGGGTGACACCGGGGAGCTGTTTTTT | TRBV3-1/TRBV3-2 | . | TRBJ2-2 | TRBD1
CASSTNRAEGEKLFF | TGTGCCAGCAGCACAAACAGGGCCGAAGGCGAAAAACTGTTTTTT | TRBV28 | . | TRBJ1-4 | .
CASSLGGTGLNSPLHF | TGTGCCAGCTCACTTGGCGGGACAGGGCTTAATTCACCCCTCCACTTT | TRBV18 | once | TRBJ1-6 | TRBD1
CASSQLRQGSYTGELFF | TGTGCCAGCAGCCAGCTGAGACAGGGGAGCTACACCGGGGAGCTGTTTTTT | TRBV3-1/TRBV3-2 | . | TRBJ2-2 | TRBD1
CASSRGQGRPSGANVLTF | TGTGCCAGCAGCCGCGGGCAGGGGCGACCATCTGGGGCCAACGTCCTGACTTTC | TRBV7-9 | . | TRBJ2-6 | .
CASSNHPQGSYTF | TGTGCCAGCAGCAATCACCCGCAGGGAAGCTACACCTTC | TRBV6-2/TRBV6-3 | . | TRBJ1-2 | .
CASGKQGYEQYF | TGTGCCAGCGGCAAACAGGGCTACGAGCAGTACTTC | TRBV9 | . | TRBJ2-7 | .
CASSLGTGRSNQPQHF | TGTGCCAGCAGTTTAGGGACAGGGCGGAGCAATCAGCCCCAGCATTTT | TRBV27 | . | TRBJ1-5 | TRBD1
CASSLDGTGYDEQFF | TGCGCCAGCAGCTTGGATGGGACAGGGTACGATGAGCAGTTCTTC | TRBV5-1 | . | TRBJ2-1 | TRBD1
CASSPSGTSTDTQYF | TGTGCCAGCAGCCCTAGCGGAACTAGCACAGATACGCAGTATTTT | TRBV7-3 | once | TRBJ2-3 | TRBD2
CASSFPGQGRGYTF | TGTGCCAGCAGTTTTCCGGGACAGGGTCGCGGCTACACCTTC | TRBV28 | once | TRBJ1-2 | TRBD1
CASSQVRTGTYEQYF | TGCGCCAGCAGCCAAGTTAGGACAGGGACCTACGAGCAGTACTTC | TRBV4-1 | few | TRBJ2-7 | TRBD1
CASSLERTGENNEQFF | TGTGCCAGCAGCTTGGAGAGGACAGGGGAAAACAATGAGCAGTTCTTC | TRBV5-4 | . | TRBJ2-1 | TRBD1
CASRKPGQGYEQYF | TGTGCCAGCAGGAAACCGGGACAGGGATACGAGCAGTACTTC | TRBV28 | . | TRBJ2-7 | TRBD1
CATSVSTANTGELFF | TGTGCCACCAGTGTGAGTACAGCAAACACCGGGGAGCTGTTTTTT | TRBV24-1 | . | TRBJ2-2 | .
CASSPWAGGNYEQYF | TGTGCCAGCTCACCTTGGGCAGGGGGCAACTACGAGCAGTACTTC | TRBV18 | . | TRBJ2-7 | TRBD1
CASSYGRGLSGNTIYF | TGTGCCAGCAGTTACGGCAGGGGGCTCTCTGGAAACACCATATATTTT | TRBV6-5 | . | TRBJ1-3 | TRBD1
CASSYGGDNSPLHF | TGTGCCAGCAGTTACGGAGGGGACAATTCACCCCTCCACTTT | TRBV6-2/TRBV6-3 | few | TRBJ1-6 | .
CASRNTGQGFYGYTF | TGTGCCAGCAGGAACACGGGACAGGGCTTCTATGGCTACACCTTC | TRBV2 | few | TRBJ1-2 | TRBD1
CASSVGQKQFF | TGTGCCAGTAGTGTGGGACAGAAGCAGTTCTTC | TRBV19 | . | TRBJ2-1 | TRBD1